This TCR beta chain came from a study of regulatory T cells in long-lasting Graves disease. This clonotype was seen at least ten times. The antigen is not known. In building TCR beta libraries, iRepertoire HTBI primers were used together with Arm-PCR of CDR3 regions. TCRdb used MiXCR to reprocess the multiplex PCR reads, holding one entry per CDR3 protein. The sample has hundreds of thousands of distinct CDR3 sequences, 16% seen once; the top ten hold about 18%. The time point denotes: newly diagnosed GD, antithyroid drugs for less than 3 months. The TCR library used RNA extracted from PBMCs. Points from the study as a whole: Gene preferences differed: TRBV28, TRBJ1-2, TRBJ2-5 in persistent cases. Persistent patients shared some 2,500 public clonotypes among themselves. Newly diagnosed patients shared fewer, at some 970.

Germline CDR1 reads MNHGY; CDR2 reads SVAAGI. V was cut by 2 bases and J by 3 bases, with 10 bases left in between. The CDR3 covers 15 residues. These same data were also listed under a study on T cells in Graves' hyperthyroidism and ophthalmopathy. From that study: A first-round RT-PCR of the TCR CDR3 used the HTBI primer set. With a median lead of around 6.7 months before onset, the model predicted ophthalmopathy.

This chain links TRBV6-9 with TRBJ1-4; unclear D gene. This specimen was peripheral blood mononuclear cells (PBMCs), taken at new diagnosis, from a patient treated with antithyroid drugs. The receptor was isolated from a woman aged 30 to 39 with Graves disease. For the CDR3, the DNA is TGTGCCAGCAGTTATGTTTCGGGTTCTAATGAAAAACTGTTTTTT. Translating it yields CASSYVSGSNEKLFF.